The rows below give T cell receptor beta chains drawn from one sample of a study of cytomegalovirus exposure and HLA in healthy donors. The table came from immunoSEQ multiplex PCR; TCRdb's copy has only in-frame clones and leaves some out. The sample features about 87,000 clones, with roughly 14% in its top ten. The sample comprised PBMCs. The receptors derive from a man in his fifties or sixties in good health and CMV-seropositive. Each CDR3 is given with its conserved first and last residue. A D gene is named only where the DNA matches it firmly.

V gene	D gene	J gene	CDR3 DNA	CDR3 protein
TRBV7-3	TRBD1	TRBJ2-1	TGTGCCAGCGGACAGGGCGGCGAGCAGTTCTTC	CASGQGGEQFF
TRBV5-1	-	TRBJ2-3	TGCGCCAGCAGCTTGACGGGAAGACAAACGGATACGCAGTATTTT	CASSLTGRQTDTQYF
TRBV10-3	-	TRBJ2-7	TGTCCGCCGGGGGACTCCCCCCTCTACGAGCAGTACTTC	CPPGDSPLYEQYF
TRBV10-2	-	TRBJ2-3	TGCGCCAGCAGCGGGTCGATCACAGATACGCAGTATTTT	CASSGSITDTQYF
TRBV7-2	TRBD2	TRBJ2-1	TGTGCCAGCAGCTTACCGGGAGGTAGCTCCTACAATGAGCAGTTCTTC	CASSLPGGSSYNEQFF
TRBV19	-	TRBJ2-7	TGTGCCAGTAGTATGCGAGGGGAGGACTACGAGCAGTACTTC	CASSMRGEDYEQYF
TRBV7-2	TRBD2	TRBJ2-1	TGTGCCAGCAGCCGCGGGACTAGCGATTACAATGAGCAGTTCTTC	CASSRGTSDYNEQFF
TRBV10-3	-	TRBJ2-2	TGTGCCATCAGTGTAGGTGCAGGGGCGAACACCGGGGAGCTGTTTTTT	CAISVGAGANTGELFF
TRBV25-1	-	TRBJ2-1	TGTGCCAGCAGTGATCGGTTCTCCAACGGTTATGAGCAGTTCTTC	CASSDRFSNGYEQFF
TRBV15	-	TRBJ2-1	TGTGCCACCAGCAGGGGGGGGGACATAAGGGGCAATGAGCAGTTCTTC	CATSRGGDIRGNEQFF
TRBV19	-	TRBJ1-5	TGTGCCAGTAGGGCGGGGCAGAGGAATCAGCCCCAGCATTTT	CASRAGQRNQPQHF
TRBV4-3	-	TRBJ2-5	TGCGCCAGCAGCCAAGGGCCAGGGGTAGAGACCCAGTACTTC	CASSQGPGVETQYF
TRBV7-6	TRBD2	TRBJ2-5	TGTGCCAGCAGCCTGGGGGGGTACCAAGAGACCCAGTACTTC	CASSLGGYQETQYF
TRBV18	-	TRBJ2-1	TGTGCCAGCTCACCACCCGGGGGAATGAGCTCCTACAATGAGCAGTTCTTC	CASSPPGGMSSYNEQFF
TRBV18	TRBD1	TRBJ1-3	TGTGCCAGCTCACCATGGGAAGGGGGCTTTGGAAACACCATATATTTT	CASSPWEGGFGNTIYF
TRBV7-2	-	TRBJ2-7	TGTGCCAGCAGCTTAGACTTCTCCTACGAGCAGTACTTC	CASSLDFSYEQYF
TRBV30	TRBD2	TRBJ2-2	TGTGCCTGGAGAATGGCTGGGGGGGTAATCGGGGAGCTGTTTTTT	CAWRMAGGVIGELFF
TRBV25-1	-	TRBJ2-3	TGTGCCAGCAGTGAAGCGTTGGGCACAGATACGCAGTATTTT	CASSEALGTDTQYF
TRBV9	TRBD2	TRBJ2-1	TGTGCCAGCAGCGGGGGACTATTTAACAATGAGCAGTTCTTC	CASSGGLFNNEQFF
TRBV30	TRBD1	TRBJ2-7	TGTGCCTGGAGTCTGACAGGGAAGGAGTACGAGCAGTACTTC	CAWSLTGKEYEQYF
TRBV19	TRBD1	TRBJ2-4	TGTGCCAGTACCCCTTCTTTCGGGGACAGAAAACTAGCCAAAAACATTCAGTACTTC	CASTPSFGDRKLAKNIQYF
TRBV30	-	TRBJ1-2	TGTGCCTGGAGTTGGGCAGGTTATGATCCGAATGGCTACACCTTC	CAWSWAGYDPNGYTF
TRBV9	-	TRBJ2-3	TGTGCCAGCAGCGTAGAAGCGGCCACAGATACGCAGTATTTT	CASSVEAATDTQYF
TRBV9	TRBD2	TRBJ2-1	TGTGCCAGCAGCGGAGGGGAGGGCCACAATGAGCAGTTCTTC	CASSGGEGHNEQFF
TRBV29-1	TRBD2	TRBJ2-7	TGCAGCGTTGACTGGGGGGGCTACGAGCAGTACTTC	CSVDWGGYEQYF
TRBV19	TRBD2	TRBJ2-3	TGTGCCAGTAGTATCGGCGGGAGTGGGACAGATACGCAGTATTTT	CASSIGGSGTDTQYF
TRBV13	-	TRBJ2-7	TGTGCCAGCAGCCCTCCCTCCTCGAGCTACGAGCAGTACTTC	CASSPPSSSYEQYF
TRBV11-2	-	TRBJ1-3	TGTGCCAGCAGCTTAGCGGGGGTTGACCCGTCTGGAAACACCATATATTTT	CASSLAGVDPSGNTIYF
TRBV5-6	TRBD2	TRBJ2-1	TGTGCCAGCAGCTCGGGGACTAGCGGAACCCCCAGTAATGAGCAGTTCTTC	CASSSGTSGTPSNEQFF
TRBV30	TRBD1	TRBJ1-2	TGTGCCTGGAATCAGGGGGTGGGAGACTATGGCTACACCTTC	CAWNQGVGDYGYTF
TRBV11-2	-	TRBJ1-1	TGTGCCAGCAGCTTAGTGCGAGTCGGGACTGAAGCTTTCTTT	CASSLVRVGTEAFF
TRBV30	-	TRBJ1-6	TGTGCCTGGAGTGTTGGGACAATTAATTCACCCCTCCACTTT	CAWSVGTINSPLHF
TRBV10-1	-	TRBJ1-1	TGCGCCAGCAGTGAGGGTCACAGGACGAAAGCTTTCTTT	CASSEGHRTKAFF
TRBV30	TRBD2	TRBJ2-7	TGTGCCTGGAATCTAGCGGGAGTTTCCTACGAGCAGTACTTC	CAWNLAGVSYEQYF
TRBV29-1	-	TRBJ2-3	TGCAGCGTCGTGGGCCCGTTCACAGATACGCAGTATTTT	CSVVGPFTDTQYF
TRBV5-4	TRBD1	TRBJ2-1	TGTGCCAGCAGCTACGACAGGGTACCTACCAATGAGCAGTTCTTC	CASSYDRVPTNEQFF
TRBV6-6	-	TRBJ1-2	TGTGCCAGCAGTTCGATACCCCAGGCAGGCTACACCTTC	CASSSIPQAGYTF
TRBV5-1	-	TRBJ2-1	TGCGCCAGCTGCAGGCCCCCCCTTTACAATGAGCAGTTCTTC	CASCRPPLYNEQFF
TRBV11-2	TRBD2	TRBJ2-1	TGTGCCAGCAGCCCCCTTGGGGCCGCCAGGAGCGGGGGGGGGAATGAGCAGTTCTTC	CASSPLGAARSGGGNEQFF
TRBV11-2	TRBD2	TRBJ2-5	TGTGCCAGCAGCTGGTACGGGACTAGCGGGAGTGAGACCCAGTACTTC	CASSWYGTSGSETQYF
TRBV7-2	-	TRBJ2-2	TGTGCCAGCAGCTTAGTAAGCTTGACCGGGGAGCTGTTTTTT	CASSLVSLTGELFF
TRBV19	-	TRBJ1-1	TGTGCCAGTGGGGAGTGGAACACTGAAGCTTTCTTT	CASGEWNTEAFF
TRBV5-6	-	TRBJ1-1	TGTGCCACCAGTAGGGGGACGAGGAGCACTGAAGCTTTCTTT	CATSRGTRSTEAFF
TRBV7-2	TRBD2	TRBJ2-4	TGTGCCAGCAGCTTAGAGGGGACTAGCGGGAGGGTACCCCAGTACTTC	CASSLEGTSGRVPQYF
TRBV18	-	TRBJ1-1	TGTGCCAGCTCCCCGGGGGGGGACACTGAAGCTTTCTTT	CASSPGGDTEAFF
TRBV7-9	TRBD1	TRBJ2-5	TGTGCCAGCACCCGGGGGCAGGGGGCTGAGGAGACCCAGTACTTC	CASTRGQGAEETQYF
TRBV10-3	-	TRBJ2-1	TGTGCCATCAGTGAGTCCGGCCAGGGCGGCCACAATGAGCAGTTCTTC	CAISESGQGGHNEQFF
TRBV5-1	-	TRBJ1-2	TGCGCCAGCAGGGTCGGGCAGACTAATGGCTACACCTTC	CASRVGQTNGYTF
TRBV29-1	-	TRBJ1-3	TGCAGCGTGGTTCCTACCTCTGGAAACACCATATATTTT	CSVVPTSGNTIYF
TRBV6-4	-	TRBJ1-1	TGTGCCAGCAGTGAAGAATTGACAGGTGAAGCTTTCTTT	CASSEELTGEAFF
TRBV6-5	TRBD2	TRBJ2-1	TGTGCCAGCCAAAGGTCGGGACTAGGGTTCAATGAGCAGTTCTTC	CASQRSGLGFNEQFF
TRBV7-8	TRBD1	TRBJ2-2	TGTGCCAGCAGCTTAGAAGCGGGACAGGGGGCCTACACCGGGGAGCTGTTTTTT	CASSLEAGQGAYTGELFF
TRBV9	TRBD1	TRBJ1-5	TGTGCCAGCAGCACAATCCGGGACAGGGGCTATCAGCCCCAGCATTTT	CASSTIRDRGYQPQHF
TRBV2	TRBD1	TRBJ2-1	TGTGCCAGCAGGCCCCGGTTAGGGGGCAGCTACAATGAGCAGTTCTTC	CASRPRLGGSYNEQFF
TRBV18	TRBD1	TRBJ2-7	TGTGCCAGCTCACCACCGTGGGGACAGGGCCGATCCTACGAGCAGTACTTC	CASSPPWGQGRSYEQYF